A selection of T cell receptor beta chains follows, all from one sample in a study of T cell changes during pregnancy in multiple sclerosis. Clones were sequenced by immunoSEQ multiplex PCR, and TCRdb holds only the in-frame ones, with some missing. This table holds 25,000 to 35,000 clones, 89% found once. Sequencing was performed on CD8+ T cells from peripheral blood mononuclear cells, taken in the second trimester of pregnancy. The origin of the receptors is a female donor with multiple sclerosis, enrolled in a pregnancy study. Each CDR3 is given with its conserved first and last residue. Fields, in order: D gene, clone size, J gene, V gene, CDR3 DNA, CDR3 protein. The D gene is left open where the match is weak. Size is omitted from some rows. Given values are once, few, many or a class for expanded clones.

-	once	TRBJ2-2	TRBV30	TGTGCCTGGAGTGTGGGGGAGGCCGGGGAGCTGTTTTTT	CAWSVGEAGELFF
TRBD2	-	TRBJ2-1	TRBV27	TGTGCCAGCAGTTTCTCCGGGACTAGCGGGACGAGCTCCTACAATGAGCAGTTCTTC	CASSFSGTSGTSSYNEQFF
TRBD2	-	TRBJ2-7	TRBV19	TGTGCCAGTAGTGTGGGACTAGCGGGATACTACGAGCAGTACTTC	CASSVGLAGYYEQYF
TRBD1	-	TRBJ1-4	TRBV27	TGTGCCAGCAGTTTATTGGAGGGGGCGAGTGAAAAACTGTTTTTT	CASSLLEGASEKLFF
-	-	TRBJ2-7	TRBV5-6	TGTGCCAGCAGCGAGAATTGGGGGGCCTACGAGCAGTACTTC	CASSENWGAYEQYF
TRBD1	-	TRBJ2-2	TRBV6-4	TGTGCCAGCAGCGCGGGACAGGGAAACACCGGGGAGCTGTTTTTT	CASSAGQGNTGELFF
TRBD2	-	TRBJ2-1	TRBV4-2	TGTGCCAGCAGCCAAGAGGGTCCTACTAGCGGGAGTGGTTATAATGAGCAGTTCTTC	CASSQEGPTSGSGYNEQFF
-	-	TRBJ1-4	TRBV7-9	TGTGCCAGCAGCCTTCAGACAGACCTAAATGAAAAACTGTTTTTT	CASSLQTDLNEKLFF
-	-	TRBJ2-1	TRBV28	TGTGCCAGCAGTTTCAGGGGTTCCTACAATGAGCAGTTCTTC	CASSFRGSYNEQFF
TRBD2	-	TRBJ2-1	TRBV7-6	TGTGCCAGCAGCTTAGAGACTAGCGGGTCCAATGAGCAGTTCTTC	CASSLETSGSNEQFF
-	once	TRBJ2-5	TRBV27	TGTGCCAGCAGTTTAGTCGTCGCGGGGGCCCCGTTCCCACCAGAGACCCAGTACTTC	CASSLVVAGAPFPPETQYF
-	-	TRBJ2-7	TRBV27	TGTGCCAGCAGTTTAGGGGGGGCGTTCGCCTACGAGCAGTACTTC	CASSLGGAFAYEQYF
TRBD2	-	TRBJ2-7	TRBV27	TGTGCCAGCAGTATACTACTAGCGGGAGGCTCCTACGAGCAGTACTTC	CASSILLAGGSYEQYF
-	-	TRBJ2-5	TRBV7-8	TGTGCCAGCAAGGGGGAAGCGTACGAGACCCAGTACTTC	CASKGEAYETQYF
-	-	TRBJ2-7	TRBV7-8	TGTGCCAGCAGATCACAGGGAACTCCCTACGAGCAGTACTTC	CASRSQGTPYEQYF
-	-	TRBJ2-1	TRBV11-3	TGTGCCAGCAGCTCCGGGGGAGTAGAGCAGTTCTTC	CASSSGGVEQFF
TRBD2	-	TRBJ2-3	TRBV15	TGTGCCACCAGCAGAGCATCCGGGACTAGCGGTTCGAGCACAGATACGCAGTATTTT	CATSRASGTSGSSTDTQYF
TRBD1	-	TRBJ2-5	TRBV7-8	TGTGCCAGCAGCCACTCACAGGGGTTCGGGGAGACCCAGTACTTC	CASSHSQGFGETQYF
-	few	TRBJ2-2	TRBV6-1	TGTGCCAGCTCCCCTTTCCGCGAGAACACCGGGGAGCTGTTTTTT	CASSPFRENTGELFF
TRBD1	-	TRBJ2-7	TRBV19	TGTGCCAGTAGTATGGCTCAGGGGGTCTACGAGCAGTACTTC	CASSMAQGVYEQYF
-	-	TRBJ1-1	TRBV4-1	TGCGCCAGCAGACCGACAGTGATGAACACTGAAGCTTTCTTT	CASRPTVMNTEAFF
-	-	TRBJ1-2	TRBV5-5	TGTGCCAGCAGCTTGGATAGCCAGACCTACTATGGCTACACCTTC	CASSLDSQTYYGYTF
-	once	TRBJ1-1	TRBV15	TGTGCCACCAGCGTCTCCCTGAACACTGAAGCTTTCTTT	CATSVSLNTEAFF
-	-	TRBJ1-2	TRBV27	TGTGCCAGCAGTTTTAGTAATAACTATGGCTACACCTTC	CASSFSNNYGYTF
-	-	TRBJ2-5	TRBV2	TGTGCCAGCTACGGACTACTCGAGACCCAGTACTTC	CASYGLLETQYF